The T cell receptor beta chain described here comes from a study of shared clonotypes between healthy human individuals. Whole-study context: Researchers assigned three CD4 naive, three CD4 memory, two CD8 naive and one CD8 memory plate to each donor. Study-level findings and limits: What limited the represented genetic and exposure-history diversity was the small number of donors. Among several donors, around 5% of naive CD4 clonotypes were found in common. Tissues were not sampled, only blood, and their repertoires likely differ.

CDR1 is MNHNS, CDR2 SASEGT, per germline. CDR3 length equals 16 residues. V gave up 4 bases and J gave up 5 bases; unmatched junction bases: 7. The repertoire was sequenced with immunoSEQ multiplex PCR; TCRdb's copy has only in-frame clones and lacks some. Of a few million clones in the sample, approximately 94% were seen once. Concerning this clone itself: The antigen remains unidentified.

The chain is built from TRBV6-1 and TRBJ2-5; the match to TRBD2 covers 13 bases. The TCR sequence derives from a man aged 18 to 30 in good health. Sequencing was carried out using naive CD4+ T cells sorted from blood. Subset of the sample: CD45RA+ positively selected. The CDR3 protein is CASSAGLAGVVETQYF. CDR3 in DNA: TGTGCCAGCAGTGCCGGACTAGCGGGAGTCGTGGAGACCCAGTACTTC.